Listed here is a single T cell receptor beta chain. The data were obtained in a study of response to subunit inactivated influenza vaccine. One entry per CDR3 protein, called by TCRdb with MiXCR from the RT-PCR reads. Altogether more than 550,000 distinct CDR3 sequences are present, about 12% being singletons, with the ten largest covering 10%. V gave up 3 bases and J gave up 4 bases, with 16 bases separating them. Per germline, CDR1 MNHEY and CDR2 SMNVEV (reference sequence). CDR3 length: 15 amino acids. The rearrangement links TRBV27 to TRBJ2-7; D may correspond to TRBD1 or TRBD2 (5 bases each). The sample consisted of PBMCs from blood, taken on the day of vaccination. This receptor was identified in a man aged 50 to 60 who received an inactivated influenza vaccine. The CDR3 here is CASSFGTSKGYEQYF. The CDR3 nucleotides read TGTGCCAGCAGTTTTGGGACGTCGAAGGGGTACGAGCAGTACTTC.